Listed below are T cell receptor beta chains from one sample, sequenced in a study of control samples from healthy donors and cancer patients. Generated by immunoSEQ multiplex PCR, the TCRdb table keeps only in-frame clones and is missing some. The table has 75,000 to 80,000 clones, around 86% seen once. The source material was PBMCs. The source of these receptors is a woman aged 45 to 65 with colorectal cancer. Both conserved end residues are part of each CDR3. The D gene is left open where the match is weak. Part of the rows lack a size; the others show once, few, many or a class for expanded clones.

j_call | v_call | d_call | clone_size | cdr3_nt | cdr3_aa
TRBJ2-3 | TRBV2 | TRBD2 | - | TGTGCCAGCAGTGTCTGGCGGGGGGACACAGATACGCAGTATTTT | CASSVWRGDTDTQYF
TRBJ1-4 | TRBV19 | - | - | TGTGCCAGTAGCCAAGAGGATTGGGGGGGTAATGAAAAACTGTTTTTT | CASSQEDWGGNEKLFF
TRBJ2-5 | TRBV21-1 | - | - | TGTGCCAGCAGCAATTTAAGCCACAGGGGGCGAGAGACCCAGTACTTC | CASSNLSHRGRETQYF
TRBJ1-3 | TRBV19 | - | - | TGTGCCACACACTCTGGAAACACCATATATTTT | CATHSGNTIYF
TRBJ2-6 | TRBV29-1 | - | - | TGCAGCGTGCTGAATTCTGGGGCCAACGTCCTGACTTTC | CSVLNSGANVLTF
TRBJ1-6 | TRBV6-2/TRBV6-3 | TRBD1 | - | TGTGCCAGCAGTTACCAGGACAGGGAGAATTCACCCCTCCACTTT | CASSYQDRENSPLHF
TRBJ2-5 | TRBV9 | - | - | TGTGCCAGCAGCGTAAACCCCGGCGAGACCCAGTACTTC | CASSVNPGETQYF
TRBJ2-1 | TRBV7-6 | - | - | TGTGCCAGCAGCTTAGAGGGCCGCTACAATGAGCAGTTCTTC | CASSLEGRYNEQFF
TRBJ2-3 | TRBV3-1/TRBV3-2 | - | - | TGTGCCAGCAGCCGGTCTGGGGCAGGCGGTGCAGATACGCAGTATTTT | CASSRSGAGGADTQYF
TRBJ2-3 | TRBV5-1 | - | - | TGCGCCAGCAGCGAAGCTACCCCCACAGATACGCAGTATTTT | CASSEATPTDTQYF
TRBJ2-2 | TRBV18 | - | - | TGTGCCAGCTCACCACCGTCAGGAACCTACACCGGGGAGCTGTTTTTT | CASSPPSGTYTGELFF
TRBJ2-5 | TRBV7-2 | - | - | TGTGCCAGCAGCGGGGGACAAAAAGAGACCCAGTACTTC | CASSGGQKETQYF
TRBJ2-6 | TRBV15 | - | - | TGTGCCACCAGCAGAGAGGGTACGGGATCTGGGGCCAACGTCCTGACTTTC | CATSREGTGSGANVLTF
TRBJ1-4 | TRBV6-2/TRBV6-3 | - | once | TGTGCCAGCAGCAGGACAGTTGACAATGAAAAACTGTTTTTT | CASSRTVDNEKLFF
TRBJ1-3 | TRBV4-1 | - | once | TGCGCCAGCAGCCAAGTCACAGCAGCTGGAAACACCATATATTTT | CASSQVTAAGNTIYF
TRBJ1-6 | TRBV9 | - | - | TGTGCCAGCAGCCCGACGGCGAGGCGATTCAATTCACCCCTCCACTTT | CASSPTARRFNSPLHF
TRBJ2-3 | TRBV5-1 | - | - | TGCGCCAGCATGGAGGGGGGCTTTATCCAAGATACGCAGTATTTT | CASMEGGFIQDTQYF
TRBJ2-3 | TRBV4-3 | TRBD1 | - | TGCGCCAGCAGCCAAATGGGGGGGACAGGGGCAGATACGCAGTATTTT | CASSQMGGTGADTQYF
TRBJ1-5 | TRBV6-2/TRBV6-3 | - | - | TGTGCCAGCAGTTATGGCGTGGGGGCGGGGCAGCCCCAGCATTTT | CASSYGVGAGQPQHF
TRBJ1-2 | TRBV7-2 | TRBD1 | - | TGTGCCAGCAAGGGACAGGGAACCTATGGCTACACCTTC | CASKGQGTYGYTF
TRBJ1-2 | TRBV19 | - | - | TGTGCCAGCTCCACCCGGGGGGGGGACCTCTATGGCTACACCTTC | CASSTRGGDLYGYTF
TRBJ2-1 | TRBV5-4 | TRBD2 | - | TGTGCCAGCAGCTTGCTGGCGGGGGGCACCGTTGAGCAGTTCTTC | CASSLLAGGTVEQFF
TRBJ1-4 | TRBV7-2 | - | - | TGTGCCAGCAGCGGGGACAACGAAAAACTGTTTTTT | CASSGDNEKLFF
TRBJ1-6 | TRBV2 | - | - | TGTGCCAGCAGTCAGGGAAACGTCAATTCACCCCTCCACTTT | CASSQGNVNSPLHF
TRBJ1-1 | TRBV10-3 | - | - | TGTGCCATCAGTGAAGAGGGGTCATACACTGAAGCTTTCTTT | CAISEEGSYTEAFF
TRBJ2-5 | TRBV11-3 | - | - | TGTGCCAGCAGCTTGGGGGGCGGGGCGGGCCAAGAGACCCAGTACTTC | CASSLGGGAGQETQYF
TRBJ1-2 | TRBV6-5 | TRBD1 | - | TGTGCCAGCTTGACGACAGGGGGCGGCTACACCTTC | CASLTTGGGYTF
TRBJ1-1 | TRBV21-1 | - | - | TGTGCCAGCAGCAAGCTTATAAACACTGAAGCTTTCTTT | CASSKLINTEAFF